The next 20 T cell receptor beta chains were all read from a single sample in a study of control samples from healthy donors and cancer patients (dated by TCRdb to about 2020). To prepare the library, the immunoSEQ multiplex PCR assay was applied. TCRdb stores this immuneACCESS table with in-frame sequences only. Part of the clones is absent; in the studies checked, under half of the shortfall reflects unresolved V genes, and no reason is known for the rest. Here the sample has 170,000 or so clones; 94% occur a single time. The ten top clones hold around 1.5% of the sample. The sequenced sample consisted of blood. These TCRs come from a woman between 18 and 30 years old in good health.

The chain has TRBV29-1 and TRBJ2-1; 7 nucleotides agree with TRBD2. Germline V lookup: CDR1 SQVTM, CDR2 ANQGSEA. The CDR3 loop spans 13 amino acids. V dropped 2 bases and J dropped 6; count of bases not matched to a gene: 4. CDR3: CSVERVAGNEQFF. As DNA, the CDR3 is TGCAGCGTTGAAAGGGTAGCGGGCAATGAGCAGTTCTTC.

This chain joins TRBV5-1 and TRBJ2-1; TRBD1 aligns across 11 bases. V shed 4 bases and J 8 bases; nucleotides not matched to a gene: 8. This CDR3 is built from 15 residues. CDR1 is SGHRS and CDR2 is YFSETQ in the germline V gene. The CDR3 DNA sequence: TGCGCCAGCAGCATCTCAGGACAGGGGGCTGATGAGCAGTTCTTC. Its protein product is CASSISGQGADEQFF. Based on the CDR3 plus reference TRBV5-1 and TRBJ2-1, the full variable domain is KAGVTQTPRYLIKTRGQQVTLSCSPISGHRSVSWYQQTPGQGLQFLFEYFSETQRNKGNFPGRFSGRQFSNSRSEMNVSTLELGDSALYLCASSISGQGADEQFFGPGTRLTVL.

The V call is TRBV25-1, the J call TRBJ2-3, with TRBD1 matching 11 bases. This CDR3 has 14 amino acids. Germline V lookup: CDR1 MGHDK, CDR2 SYGVNS. Losses at the gene ends were 6 bases for V and 4 bases for J; bases not matched to a gene: 3. Here the CDR3 reads CASRRTGGADTQYF. The CDR3 DNA sequence: TGTGCCAGCAGACGGACAGGGGGCGCAGATACGCAGTATTTT.

This clone was seen a handful of times. The V gene is TRBV6-4, the J gene TRBJ1-5, with D possibly being TRBD1 (5 bases). V was clipped by 8 bases and J by 9 bases, with 20 bases between them. The germline CDR1 and CDR2 sequences are MRHNA and SNTAGT. The CDR3 sequence is 14 residues long. The CDR3 spells CASRGRRGFAPQHF. The CDR3 DNA is TGTGCCAGCCGGGGCCGACGGGGGTTCGCGCCCCAGCATTTT.

This clone is a singleton in its sample. Because the CDR3's place on the DNA is in doubt, the DNA is left out and the CDR3 is given as listed by TCRdb. This chain uses TRBV12-5 with TRBJ2-7; no check of the table's D call, TRBD1, against the DNA was made. Germline values: CDR1 LGHNT, CDR2 FRNRAP. The CDR3 has 14 amino acids, counting both end residues. CDR3 protein: CASGLVAPGTGLFF.

CDR3 nucleotide sequence: TGTGCCAGCAGTCCCTACCTGGGAGCAACTAATGAAAAACTGTTTTTT. This translates into CASSPYLGATNEKLFF. This chain links TRBV27 with TRBJ1-4; the D is unclear. The germline CDR1 and CDR2 sequences are MNHEY and SMNVEV (reference sequence). The CDR3 runs to 16 residues. V was cut by 5 bases and J by 0 bases, with 13 bases left in between.

V gene TRBV7-2 combines with J gene TRBJ2-3; 8 nucleotides agree with TRBD2. V shed 1 base, J shed 3 bases, and the junction held 12 bases outside the gene matches. The germline CDR1 and CDR2 sequences are SGHTA and FQGNSA. The CDR3 covers 18 residues. CDR3 residues: CASSLGLPLSGRTDTQYF. CDR3 sequence (DNA): TGTGCCAGCAGCTTAGGTCTCCCGTTAAGCGGGAGAACAGATACGCAGTATTTT.

The chain has TRBV18 and TRBJ2-5; the match to TRBD1 covers 7 bases. CDR3 size: 15 residues. CDR1 and CDR2 from the germline V gene are KGHSH and LQKENI. V was pared by 6 bases and J by 0 bases, with 7 bases of the junction left unmatched. The CDR3 sequence is CASSPGTEYQETQYF. CDR3 DNA: TGTGCCAGCTCTCCCGGGACAGAGTACCAAGAGACCCAGTACTTC.

J is TRBJ2-4 and V is TRBV3-1 (or the pseudogene TRBV3-2), with D unresolved. The CDR3 has 15 amino acids. V shed 1 base and J shed 8 bases, with 15 bases lying between them. Germline V gives CDR1 LGHDT, CDR2 YNNKEL (reference sequence). Here the CDR3 DNA reads TGTGCCAGCAGCCAAGGTAGAAGGAATCGGGACATTCAGTACTTC. This gives the protein CASSQGRRNRDIQYF.

The chain links TRBV2 to TRBJ2-2; TRBD1 matches at 7 bases. Unmatched junction bases numbered 4, after V lost 6 bases and J lost 0 bases. The CDR3 consists of 15 residues. CDR1 is SNHLY, CDR2 FYNNEI, per germline. The CDR3 is CASRAGTANTGELFF. The CDR3, as DNA: TGTGCCAGCAGAGCCGGGACAGCGAACACCGGGGAGCTGTTTTTT.

The rearrangement links TRBV5-6 to TRBJ1-2; no reliable D call. The germline V and J ends were trimmed by 4 bases and 7 bases, with 14 bases remaining between them. The germline V gene has CDR1 SGHDT and CDR2 YYEEEE. The CDR3 length is 13 residues. The CDR3 is CASSPDGVSGYTF. The CDR3 region has the DNA TGTGCCAGCAGCCCGGATGGGGTGAGTGGCTACACCTTC. The full variable domain, rest sourced from reference TRBV5-6 and TRBJ1-2, is DAGVTQSPTHLIKTRGQQVTLRCSPKSGHDTVSWYQQALGQGPQFIFQYYEEEERQRGNFPDRFSGHQFPNYSSELNVNALLLGDSALYLCASSPDGVSGYTFGSGTRLTVV.

For the CDR3, the DNA is TGCAGCGTTGGCAGGGAAACCTACGAGCAGTACTTC. It translates to CSVGRETYEQYF. This chain connects TRBV29-1 to TRBJ2-7; D might be TRBD1 (5 bases). The V end lost 4 bases, the J end lost 2 bases, and 9 bases lay between the germline ends. Germline loops: CDR1 SQVTM, CDR2 ANQGSEA. CDR3 length: 12 amino acids.

This chain uses TRBV28 with TRBJ1-5; D gene ambiguous. The V and J ends lost 7 bases and 4 bases respectively, with 11 bases between them. Germline CDR1 and CDR2: MDHEN and SYDVKM. The CDR3 covers 13 residues. DNA of the CDR3: TGTGCCAGCACCAGGCCAGAGAATCAGCCCCAGCATTTT. Its protein product is CASTRPENQPQHF. The complete variable domain, with remaining parts taken from reference TRBV28 and TRBJ1-5, reads DVKVTQSSRYLVKRTGEKVFLECVQDMDHENMFWYRQDPGLGLRLIYFSYDVKMKEKGDIPEGYSVSREKKERFSLILESASTNQTSMYLCASTRPENQPQHFGDGTRLSIL.

This clone appeared once. The V and J genes are TRBV20-1 and TRBJ2-1; D unresolved. Germline V gene data show CDR1 as DFQATT and CDR2 as SNEGSKA (reference sequence). The CDR3 is 13 residues long. The V and J ends lost 3 bases and 0 bases respectively, with 6 bases between them. The CDR3 sequence: CSASRSSYNEQFF. The DNA of the CDR3 is TGCAGTGCTAGTAGAAGCTCCTACAATGAGCAGTTCTTC.

This sequence joins TRBV5-6 and TRBJ1-1; a possible D gene is TRBD1 (6 bases). Trimming removed 0 bases at V and 5 bases at J, with 20 bases between. This CDR3 is 17 amino acids long. In germline, CDR1 is SGHDT, CDR2 YYEEEE. CDR3 amino acids: CASSLAFTGSLGTEAFF. CDR3 DNA: TGTGCCAGCAGCTTGGCCTTTACAGGGTCATTAGGAACTGAAGCTTTCTTT.

The chain carries TRBV18 and TRBJ1-4; no clear D. The CDR3 has 12 amino acids. V dropped 6 bases and J dropped 8 bases, with 10 bases sitting between them. CDR1 and CDR2 (germline): KGHSH, LQKENI. This CDR3 reads CASSPRAEKLFF. The CDR3 DNA reads as TGTGCCAGCTCTCCGAGGGCGGAAAAACTGTTTTTT.

This clone was recorded once. The gene calls are TRBV6-5 and TRBJ1-5; perhaps TRBD1 as D (6 bases). In germline, CDR1 is MNHEY, CDR2 SVGAGI. The V end was cut by 6 bases, the J end by 8 bases, with 17 bases between. The CDR3 totals 14 residues. CDR3 in DNA: TGTGCCAGCAGCCGCAGGGGCCCCTGGGAGCCCCAGCATTTT. Protein: CASSRRGPWEPQHF.

This clone was detected once. This chain joins TRBV19 and TRBJ2-2; no reliable D call. The CDR3 runs 17 residues. Germline assignment: CDR1 LNHDA and CDR2 SQIVND (reference sequence). V was cut by 3 bases and J by 0 bases, with 14 bases left in between. CDR3 sequence reads: CASSISNLITNTGELFF. The CDR3 region has the DNA TGTGCCAGTAGTATCTCTAATCTGATCACGAACACCGGGGAGCTGTTTTTT. The full variable domain, its missing parts supplied by reference TRBV19 and TRBJ2-2, is DGGITQSPKYLFRKEGQNVTLSCEQNLNHDAMYWYRQDPGQGLRLIYYSQIVNDFQKGDIAEGYSVSREKKESFPLTVTSAQKNPTAFYLCASSISNLITNTGELFFGEGSRLTVL.

The chain uses TRBV19 and TRBJ1-1, with TRBD1 identical over 7 bases. Germline CDR1 LNHDA, CDR2 SQIVND (reference sequence). The J segment lost 0 bases and the V segment lost 5 bases, leaving 12 bases of the junction unmatched. CDR3 length equals 17 residues. The DNA for the CDR3 is TGTGCCAGTAGTGATAGGGGCAGGGGGGCCCTGAACACTGAAGCTTTCTTT. Translation: CASSDRGRGALNTEAFF.

This chain joins TRBV5-1 and TRBJ1-1; D remains unclear. The CDR3 loop spans 15 amino acids. V lost 0 bases to trimming and J lost 1 base, with 10 bases between them. Germline CDR1 and CDR2: SGHRS and YFSETQ. CDR3 residues: CASSLGPATNTEAFF. As DNA, the CDR3 is TGCGCCAGCAGCTTGGGTCCGGCGACGAACACTGAAGCTTTCTTT. The full variable domain, with the rest looked up from reference TRBV5-1 and TRBJ1-1, is KAGVTQTPRYLIKTRGQQVTLSCSPISGHRSVSWYQQTPGQGLQFLFEYFSETQRNKGNFPGRFSGRQFSNSRSEMNVSTLELGDSALYLCASSLGPATNTEAFFGQGTRLTVV.